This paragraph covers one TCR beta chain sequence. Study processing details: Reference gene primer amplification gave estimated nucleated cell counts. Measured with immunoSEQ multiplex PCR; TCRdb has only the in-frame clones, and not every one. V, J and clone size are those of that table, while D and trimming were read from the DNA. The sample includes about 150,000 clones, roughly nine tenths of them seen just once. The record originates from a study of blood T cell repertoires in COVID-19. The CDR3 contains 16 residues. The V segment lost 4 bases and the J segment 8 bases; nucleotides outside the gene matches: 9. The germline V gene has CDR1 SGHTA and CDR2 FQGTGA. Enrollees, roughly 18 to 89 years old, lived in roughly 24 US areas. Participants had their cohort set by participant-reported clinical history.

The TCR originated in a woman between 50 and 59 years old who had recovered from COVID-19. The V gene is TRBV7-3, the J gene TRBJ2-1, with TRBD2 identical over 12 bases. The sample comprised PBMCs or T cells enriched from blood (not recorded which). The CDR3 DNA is TGTGCCAGCAGCTATTCGGAGACTAGCGGGAGCTATGAGCAGTTCTTC. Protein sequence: CASSYSETSGSYEQFF.